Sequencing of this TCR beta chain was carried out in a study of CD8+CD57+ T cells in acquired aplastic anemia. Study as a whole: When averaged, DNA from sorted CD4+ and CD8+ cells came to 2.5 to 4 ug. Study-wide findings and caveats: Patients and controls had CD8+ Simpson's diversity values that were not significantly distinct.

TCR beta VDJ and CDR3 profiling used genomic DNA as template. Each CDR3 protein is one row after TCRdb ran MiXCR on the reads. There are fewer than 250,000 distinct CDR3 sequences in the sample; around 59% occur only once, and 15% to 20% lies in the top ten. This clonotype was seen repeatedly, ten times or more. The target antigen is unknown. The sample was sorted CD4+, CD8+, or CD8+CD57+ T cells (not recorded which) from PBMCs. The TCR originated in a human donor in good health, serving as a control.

For the CDR3, the DNA is TGTGCCAGCAATGGACAGGGTTTGGGCTACGAGCAGTACTTC. This translates into CASNGQGLGYEQYF. The chain joins TRBV6-2 or TRBV6-3 to TRBJ2-7; 8 nucleotides align to TRBD1. The germline V gene encodes CDR1 MNHEY and CDR2 SVGEGT. The CDR3 has 14 amino acids. V was pared by 7 bases and J by 3 bases, with 8 bases of the junction left unmatched.